The 9 T cell receptor beta chains reported below all come from one sample, sequenced in a study of T-cell reconstitution after alpha-beta-depleted transplantation in children. TCRbeta library construction was performed incorporating unique molecular identifiers. TCRdb itself ran the PCR reads through MiXCR, one entry per CDR3 protein. This sample has a few hundred thousand distinct CDR3 sequences, with approximately 23% found just once. The material sequenced was PBMCs, mostly from graft donor cells, taken 180 days after TCRalphabeta/CD19-depleted stem cell transplant. Receptors were obtained from a male patient younger than 18 who had a stem cell transplant for acute lymphoblastic leukemia, so the T cells may come from the graft donor.

This clonotype was recorded a few times. The chain carries TRBV12-5 and TRBJ2-5, with 11 positions matching TRBD2. The CDR3 sequence is 16 residues long. In germline, CDR1 is LGHNT, CDR2 FRNRAP. The V segment lost 5 bases and the J segment 2 bases; nucleotides outside the gene matches: 7. CDR3: CASGKGLAVFQETQYF. As DNA, the CDR3 is TGTGCTAGTGGTAAGGGACTAGCGGTATTTCAAGAGACCCAGTACTTC.

This clonotype was observed a few times. The rearrangement links TRBV5-1 to TRBJ2-7; D might be TRBD1 (6 bases). This CDR3 contains 17 residues. Trimming shortened V by 1 base and J by 4 bases, and 21 bases separated the two germline ends. Per germline, CDR1 SGHRS and CDR2 YFSETQ. The CDR3 is CASSLLQRRVRGYEQYF. For the CDR3, the DNA is TGCGCCAGCAGCTTGTTGCAGAGAAGGGTTAGGGGGTACGAGCAGTACTTC.

The chain employs TRBV7-2 and TRBJ1-1, with unresolved D. V was clipped by 2 bases and J by 5 bases, with 6 bases between them. Germline values: CDR1 SGHTA, CDR2 FQGNSA. The CDR3 contains 12 residues. In DNA, the CDR3 is TGTGCCAGCAGCTTAAGGCGAACTGAAGCTTTCTTT. This gives the protein CASSLRRTEAFF. Complete variable domain (other parts from reference TRBV7-2 and TRBJ1-1): GAGVSQSPSNKVTEKGKDVELRCDPISGHTALYWYRQSLGQGLEFLIYFQGNSAPDKSGLPSDRFSAERTGGSVSTLTIQRTQQEDSAVYLCASSLRRTEAFFGQGTRLTVV.

The chain uses TRBV7-9 and TRBJ2-7; possible D gene TRBD1, 6 bases. The V end lost 5 bases, the J end lost 6 bases, and 14 bases lay between the germline ends. This CDR3 is 13 amino acids long. Looked up from germline, CDR1 is SEHNR and CDR2 is FQNEAQ (reference sequence). Written as DNA, the CDR3 is TGTGCCAGCAGCGCCACAGGGACGGCCGAGCAGTACTTC. It specifies CASSATGTAEQYF.

The V and J genes are TRBV2 and TRBJ2-7, with D perhaps being TRBD1 or TRBD2 (5 bases each). V was cut by 7 bases and J by 0 bases, with 13 bases left in between. The CDR3 length is 14 residues. Germline V lookup: CDR1 SNHLY, CDR2 FYNNEI. The CDR3 nucleotides read TGTGCCAGCAATGAGGGGCGTAGCTCCTACGAGCAGTACTTC. It is translated as CASNEGRSSYEQYF.

Notes on this clonotype: A junction end diverges from the germline sequence, so it may reflect a read error. J is TRBJ2-7 and V is TRBV9, with 7 nucleotides matching TRBD2. The germline V gene has CDR1 SGDLS and CDR2 YYNGEE. The CDR3 totals 13 residues. CDR3 protein: CASSVGGSYEQYF. DNA for the CDR3: TGCGCCAGCAGCGTGGGAGGGTCCTACGAGCAGTACTTC.

This clonotype was counted only a few times. CDR3 sequence (DNA): TGCGCCAGCAGCCAAGAAAGGGGGGAAACCGGGGAGCTGTTTTTT. This codes for CASSQERGETGELFF. V gene TRBV4-1 combines with J gene TRBJ2-2, with D perhaps matching TRBD1 or TRBD2 (6 bases each). CDR1 MGHRA and CDR2 YSYEKL come from the germline V gene. The CDR3 extends over 15 amino acids. Trimming left V 0 bases short and J 5 bases short, with 10 bases between.

V and J are TRBV5-8 and TRBJ1-3, with D tentatively TRBD1 (5 bases). Germline-derived CDR1 and CDR2 are SGHTS and YDEGEE. The ends were cut back, 2 bases at V and 2 bases at J, with 8 bases in the middle. The CDR3 runs 14 residues. The CDR3 DNA sequence: TGTGCCAGCAGCTTCGGGACCACTGGAAACACCATATATTTT. Its translation is CASSFGTTGNTIYF.

V and J are TRBV12-3 or TRBV12-4 and TRBJ2-1; D unclear. The CDR3 sequence is 11 residues long. V was clipped by 3 bases and J by 8 bases, with 5 bases between them. The CDR3 nucleotides read TGTGCCAGCAGTTTGGGCGATGAGCAGTTCTTC. It yields the protein CASSLGDEQFF.